Listed here is a single T cell receptor beta chain. The same CDR3 is also encoded by other DNA sequences in this sample. Spiking of synthetic TCR analog templates was performed in each PCR. The method was immunoSEQ multiplex PCR; TCRdb's version includes in-frame clones alone and lacks a portion of them. This table has roughly 120,000 clones, around 89% appearing once. These data originate in a study of PD-L1 blockade in urothelial cancer. Study background: About 90% of the 29 patients were men with bladder-origin urothelial cancer. Blood was subjected to analysis at 3 weeks (second dose) and 6 weeks following treatment start.

V lost 0 bases and J 1 base, leaving 3 bases between the germline ends. Per germline, CDR1 SGHRS and CDR2 YFSETQ. This CDR3 has 13 residues. Stated time point: peripheral blood 6 weeks after treatment start. Diagnoses among patients were locally advanced or metastatic urothelial carcinoma. J is TRBJ2-3 and V is TRBV5-1; D remains unclear. The specimen was PBMCs, collected around atezolizumab (anti-PD-L1) treatment. This clonotype was sampled from a man in his sixties with urothelial cancer. CDR3 protein: CASSLAGTDTQYF. In DNA, the CDR3 is TGCGCCAGCAGCTTGGCCGGCACAGATACGCAGTATTTT.